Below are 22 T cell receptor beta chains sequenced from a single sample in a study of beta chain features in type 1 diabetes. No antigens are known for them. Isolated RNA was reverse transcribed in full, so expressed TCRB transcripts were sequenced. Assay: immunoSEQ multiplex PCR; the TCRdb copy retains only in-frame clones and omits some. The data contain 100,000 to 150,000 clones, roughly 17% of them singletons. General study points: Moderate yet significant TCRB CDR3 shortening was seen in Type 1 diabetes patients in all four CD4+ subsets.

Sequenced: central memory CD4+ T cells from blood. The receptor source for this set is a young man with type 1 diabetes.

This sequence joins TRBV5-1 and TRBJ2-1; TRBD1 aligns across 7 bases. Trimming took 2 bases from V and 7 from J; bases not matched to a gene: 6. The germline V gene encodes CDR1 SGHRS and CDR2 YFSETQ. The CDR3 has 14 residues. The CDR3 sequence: CASSFGQVGNEQFF. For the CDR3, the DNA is TGCGCCAGCAGCTTTGGACAGGTGGGGAATGAGCAGTTCTTC.

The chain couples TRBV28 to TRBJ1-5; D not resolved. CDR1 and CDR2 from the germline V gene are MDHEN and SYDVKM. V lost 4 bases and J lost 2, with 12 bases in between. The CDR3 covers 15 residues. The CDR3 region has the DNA TGTGCCAGCAGTTCCCCGACGGGCCGCAATCAGCCCCAGCATTTT. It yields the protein CASSSPTGRNQPQHF.

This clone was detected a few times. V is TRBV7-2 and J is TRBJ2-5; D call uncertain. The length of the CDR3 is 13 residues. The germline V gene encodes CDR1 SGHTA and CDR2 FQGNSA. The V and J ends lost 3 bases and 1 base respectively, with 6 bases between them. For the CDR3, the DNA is TGTGCCAGCAGCTTTACCCTCCAAGAGACCCAGTACTTC. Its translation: CASSFTLQETQYF.

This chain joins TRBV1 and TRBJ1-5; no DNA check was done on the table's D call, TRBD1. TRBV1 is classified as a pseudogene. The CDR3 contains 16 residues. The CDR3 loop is CTSSHHRHRRNQPQHF. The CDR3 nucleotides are TGCACCAGCAGCCACCATAGACACCGGCGCAATCAGCCCCAGCATTTT.

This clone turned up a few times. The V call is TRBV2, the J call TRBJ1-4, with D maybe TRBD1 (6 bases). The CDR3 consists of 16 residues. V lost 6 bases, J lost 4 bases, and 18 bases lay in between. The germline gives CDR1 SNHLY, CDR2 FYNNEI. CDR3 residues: CASRGPWTDVNEKLFF. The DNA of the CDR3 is TGTGCCAGCAGGGGACCCTGGACAGACGTTAATGAAAAACTGTTTTTT.

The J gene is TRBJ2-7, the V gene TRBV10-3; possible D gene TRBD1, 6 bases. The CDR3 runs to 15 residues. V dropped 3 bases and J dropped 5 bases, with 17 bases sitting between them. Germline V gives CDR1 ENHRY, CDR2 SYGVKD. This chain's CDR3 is CAISDARGSVHEQYF. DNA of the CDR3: TGTGCCATCAGTGATGCCAGGGGTTCAGTCCACGAGCAGTACTTC.

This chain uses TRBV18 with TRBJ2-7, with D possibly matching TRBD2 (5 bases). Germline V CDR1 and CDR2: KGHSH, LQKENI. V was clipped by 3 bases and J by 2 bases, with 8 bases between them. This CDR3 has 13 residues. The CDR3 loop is CASSPGSTYEQYF. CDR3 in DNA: TGTGCCAGCTCACCTGGGAGTACCTACGAGCAGTACTTC.

The CDR3 here is CASKDNTDTQYF. DNA for the CDR3: TGTGCCAGCAAGGACAACACAGATACGCAGTATTTT. The V gene is TRBV2, the J gene TRBJ2-3, with a weak D call TRBD1 (5 bases). Trimming left V 7 bases short and J 2 bases short, with 7 bases between. Germline CDR1 reads SNHLY; CDR2 reads FYNNEI. This CDR3 has 12 amino acids.

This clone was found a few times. In nucleotides, the CDR3 is TGTGCCAGCAGTTTGTCAGGGATGAGCACTGAAGCTTTCTTT. Translating it yields CASSLSGMSTEAFF. The chain links TRBV27 to TRBJ1-1, with D maybe TRBD1 (5 bases). Germline loops: CDR1 MNHEY, CDR2 SMNVEV (reference sequence). V was trimmed by 3 bases and J by 4 bases, leaving 12 bases between them. The CDR3 runs to 14 residues.

CDR3 sequence (DNA): TGTGCCAGCAGCCAAGATCTCTATGGAGATACGCAGTATTTT. It codes for CASSQDLYGDTQYF. J is TRBJ2-3 and V is TRBV4-2; no firm D call. V lost 0 bases to trimming and J lost 5 bases, with 9 bases between them. Germline V lookup: CDR1 LGHNA, CDR2 YNFKEQ. The CDR3 runs to 14 residues.

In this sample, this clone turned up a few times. The CDR3 nucleotides are TGTGCCTGGAGTGTAAATGGAGGAGATACGCAGTATTTT. Translating it yields CAWSVNGGDTQYF. This chain uses TRBV30 with TRBJ2-3, with a possible D match to TRBD2 (5 bases). CDR3 length: 13 amino acids. The V gene's germline CDR1 is GTSNPN and CDR2 SVGIG (reference sequence). V was shortened by 0 bases and J by 5 bases, with 9 bases between the two germline ends.

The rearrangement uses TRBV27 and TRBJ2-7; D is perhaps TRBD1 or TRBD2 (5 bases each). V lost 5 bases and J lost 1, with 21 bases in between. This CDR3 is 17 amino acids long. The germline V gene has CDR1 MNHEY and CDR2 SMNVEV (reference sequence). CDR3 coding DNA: TGTGCCAGCAGTCAGCTAAACTTCCGGGGCACTTCCTACGAGCAGTACTTC. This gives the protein CASSQLNFRGTSYEQYF.

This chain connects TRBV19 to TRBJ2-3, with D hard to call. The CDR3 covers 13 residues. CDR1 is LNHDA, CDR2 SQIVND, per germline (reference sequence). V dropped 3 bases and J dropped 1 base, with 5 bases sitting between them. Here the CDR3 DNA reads TGTGCCAGTAGTATGTCAGGCACAGATACGCAGTATTTT. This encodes CASSMSGTDTQYF.

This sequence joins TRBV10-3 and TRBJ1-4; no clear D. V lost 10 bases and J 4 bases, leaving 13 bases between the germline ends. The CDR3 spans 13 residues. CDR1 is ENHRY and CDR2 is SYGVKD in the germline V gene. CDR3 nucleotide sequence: TGTGCCACCAGACCGGATTTTAATGAAAAACTGTTTTTT. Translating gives CATRPDFNEKLFF.

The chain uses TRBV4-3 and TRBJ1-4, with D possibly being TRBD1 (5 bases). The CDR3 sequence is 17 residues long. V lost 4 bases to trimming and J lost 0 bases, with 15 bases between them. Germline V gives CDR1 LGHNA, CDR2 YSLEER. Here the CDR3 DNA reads TGCGCCAGCAGCCGGGACTTAGTCCGGGCAACTAATGAAAAACTGTTTTTT. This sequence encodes CASSRDLVRATNEKLFF.

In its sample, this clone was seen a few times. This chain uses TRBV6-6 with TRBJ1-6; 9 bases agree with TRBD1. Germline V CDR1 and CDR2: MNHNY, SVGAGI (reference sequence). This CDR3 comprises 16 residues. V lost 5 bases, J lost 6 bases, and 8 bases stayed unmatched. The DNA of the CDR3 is TGTGCCAGCAGTCTCGGACAGGGGCAAAGTAATTCACCCCTCCACTTT. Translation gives CASSLGQGQSNSPLHF.

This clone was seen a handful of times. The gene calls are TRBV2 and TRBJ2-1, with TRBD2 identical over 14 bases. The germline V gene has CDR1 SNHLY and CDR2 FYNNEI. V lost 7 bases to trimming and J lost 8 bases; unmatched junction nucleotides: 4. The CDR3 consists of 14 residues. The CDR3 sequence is CASMGLAGEYEQFF. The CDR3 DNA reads TGTGCCAGCATGGGACTAGCGGGAGAGTATGAGCAGTTCTTC.

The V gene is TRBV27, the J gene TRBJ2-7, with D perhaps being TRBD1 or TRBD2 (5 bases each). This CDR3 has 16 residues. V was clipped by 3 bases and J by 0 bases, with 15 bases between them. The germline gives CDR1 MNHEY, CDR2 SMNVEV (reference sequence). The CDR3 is CASSFAVAGSSYEQYF. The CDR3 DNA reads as TGTGCCAGCAGTTTCGCCGTGGCAGGGAGCTCCTACGAGCAGTACTTC.

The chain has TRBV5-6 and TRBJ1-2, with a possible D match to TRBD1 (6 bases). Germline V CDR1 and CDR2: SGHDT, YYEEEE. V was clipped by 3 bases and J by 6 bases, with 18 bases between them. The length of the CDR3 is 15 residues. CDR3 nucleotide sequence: TGTGCCAGCAGCTGGACCTGGACAGTTTCCCATGGCTACACCTTC. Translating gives CASSWTWTVSHGYTF.

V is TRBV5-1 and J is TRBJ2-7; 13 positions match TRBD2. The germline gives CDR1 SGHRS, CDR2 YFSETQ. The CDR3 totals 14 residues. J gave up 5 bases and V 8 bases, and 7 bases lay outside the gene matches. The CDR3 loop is CASSLAGGADEQYF. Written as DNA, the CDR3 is TGCGCCAGTTCACTAGCGGGAGGGGCCGACGAGCAGTACTTC.

The chain's CDR3 is CASSGTSVINEQFF. Written as DNA, the CDR3 is TGTGCCAGCTCCGGGACTAGCGTTATAAATGAGCAGTTCTTC. The chain couples TRBV18 to TRBJ2-1, with TRBD2 matching over 10 bases. Germline-derived CDR1 and CDR2 are KGHSH and LQKENI. This CDR3 comprises 14 residues. The ends lost 6 bases at V and 7 bases at J; junction bases unmatched: 6.

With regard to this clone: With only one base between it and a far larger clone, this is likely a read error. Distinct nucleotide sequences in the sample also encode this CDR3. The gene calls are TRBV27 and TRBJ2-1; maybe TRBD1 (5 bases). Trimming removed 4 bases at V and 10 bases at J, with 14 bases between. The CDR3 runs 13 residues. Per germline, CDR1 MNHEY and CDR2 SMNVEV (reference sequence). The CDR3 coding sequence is TGTGCCAGCAGTTCAGTAGGGGTCCTAGAGCAGTTCTTC. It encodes CASSSVGVLEQFF.